These T cell receptor beta chains were read from a single sample in a study of cytomegalovirus exposure and HLA in healthy donors. Sequencing used immunoSEQ multiplex PCR; TCRdb keeps in-frame clones, though not all of them. The profile shows some 180,000 clones, 65% to 90% of them singletons. Sequences were obtained from PBMCs. All receptors derive from a girl aged 2-9 years in good health and CMV-seropositive. Both conserved end residues are part of each CDR3. The D gene is left open where the match is weak. Where a row states a size, it is once, few, many or the class of an expanded clone; other rows omit it.

V gene: TRBV28
D gene: .
clone size: once
J gene: TRBJ1-4
CDR3 protein: CASSPPSNEKLFF
CDR3 DNA: TGTGCCAGCAGCCCCCCGAGTAATGAAAAACTGTTTTTT

V gene: TRBV5-6
D gene: .
clone size: .
J gene: TRBJ2-5
CDR3 protein: CASSGTGYLNQETQYF
CDR3 DNA: TGTGCCAGCAGCGGCACAGGGTACTTGAATCAAGAGACCCAGTACTTC

V gene: TRBV7-2
D gene: .
clone size: once
J gene: TRBJ2-3
CDR3 protein: CASSLGDGRDTQYF
CDR3 DNA: TGTGCCAGCAGCTTAGGGGATGGGAGGGATACGCAGTATTTT

V gene: TRBV28
D gene: .
clone size: .
J gene: TRBJ1-1
CDR3 protein: CATSGHMNTEAFF
CDR3 DNA: TGTGCCACCTCGGGACACATGAACACTGAAGCTTTCTTT

V gene: TRBV7-9
D gene: TRBD1
clone size: .
J gene: TRBJ2-7
CDR3 protein: CASTRDRLYEQYF
CDR3 DNA: TGTGCCAGCACCCGGGACAGATTATACGAGCAGTACTTC

V gene: TRBV27
D gene: TRBD1
clone size: .
J gene: TRBJ2-7
CDR3 protein: CASSLGTETYEQYF
CDR3 DNA: TGTGCCAGCAGTCTAGGGACAGAGACCTACGAGCAGTACTTC

V gene: TRBV28
D gene: TRBD2
clone size: .
J gene: TRBJ2-1
CDR3 protein: CASSPQTEVRGGRSYNEQFF
CDR3 DNA: TGTGCCAGCAGTCCCCAGACAGAGGTAAGGGGCGGGAGATCCTACAATGAGCAGTTCTTC

V gene: TRBV19
D gene: .
clone size: once
J gene: TRBJ2-1
CDR3 protein: CASTSARSYNEQFF
CDR3 DNA: TGTGCCAGTACTAGCGCGCGGTCCTACAATGAGCAGTTCTTC

V gene: TRBV6-6
D gene: .
clone size: .
J gene: TRBJ2-3
CDR3 protein: CASSPRASRDTQYF
CDR3 DNA: TGTGCCAGCAGTCCGCGGGCCTCCAGGGATACGCAGTATTTT

V gene: TRBV29-1
D gene: .
clone size: .
J gene: TRBJ2-5
CDR3 protein: CSVQGLQETQYF
CDR3 DNA: TGCAGCGTTCAGGGGCTGCAAGAGACCCAGTACTTC

V gene: TRBV30
D gene: TRBD1
clone size: .
J gene: TRBJ2-1
CDR3 protein: CAWTRTYDRGSYNEQFF
CDR3 DNA: TGTGCCTGGACCCGCACATACGACAGGGGATCCTACAATGAGCAGTTCTTC

V gene: TRBV11-2
D gene: TRBD1
clone size: .
J gene: TRBJ1-4
CDR3 protein: CASSLDNVGQEKLFF
CDR3 DNA: TGTGCCAGCAGCTTAGACAACGTGGGACAGGAAAAACTGTTTTTT

V gene: TRBV23-1
D gene: .
clone size: .
J gene: TRBJ1-2
CDR3 protein: CAGALASSSGYTF
CDR3 DNA: TGCGCCGGGGCCCTCGCCAGCTCATCTGGCTACACCTTC

V gene: TRBV4-1
D gene: .
clone size: .
J gene: TRBJ2-1
CDR3 protein: CASSPGRASSYNEQFF
CDR3 DNA: TGCGCCAGCAGCCCCGGTCGCGCTAGCTCCTACAATGAGCAGTTCTTC

V gene: TRBV10-1
D gene: TRBD2
clone size: once
J gene: TRBJ2-5
CDR3 protein: CASSPGLAGVGQETQYF
CDR3 DNA: TGCGCCAGCAGCCCGGGACTAGCGGGAGTAGGGCAAGAGACCCAGTACTTC

V gene: TRBV7-2
D gene: TRBD1
clone size: .
J gene: TRBJ2-1
CDR3 protein: CASTLDRGFVNEQFF
CDR3 DNA: TGTGCCAGCACCCTTGACAGGGGTTTCGTAAATGAGCAGTTCTTC

V gene: TRBV11-3
D gene: TRBD2
clone size: .
J gene: TRBJ2-1
CDR3 protein: CASSLVASGRRDEQFF
CDR3 DNA: TGTGCCAGCAGCTTAGTGGCTAGCGGGAGGAGGGATGAGCAGTTCTTC

V gene: TRBV30
D gene: .
clone size: .
J gene: TRBJ2-2
CDR3 protein: CAWSKFSPKSKWSLRNTGELFF
CDR3 DNA: TGTGCCTGGAGTAAGTTTAGCCCGAAGAGTAAATGGTCACTAAGGAACACCGGGGAGCTGTTTTTT

V gene: TRBV19
D gene: TRBD1
clone size: once
J gene: TRBJ2-7
CDR3 protein: CASTPVFKSRRDRAYEQYF
CDR3 DNA: TGTGCCAGTACCCCTGTCTTTAAGTCCCGCCGGGACAGAGCCTACGAGCAGTACTTC

V gene: TRBV11-2
D gene: .
clone size: .
J gene: TRBJ1-1
CDR3 protein: CASSLVPESGTEAFF
CDR3 DNA: TGTGCCAGCAGCTTAGTCCCCGAATCGGGCACTGAAGCTTTCTTT

V gene: TRBV7-9
D gene: .
clone size: .
J gene: TRBJ1-2
CDR3 protein: CASSLEGGARYGYTF
CDR3 DNA: TGTGCCAGCAGCTTAGAAGGAGGGGCGCGGTATGGCTACACCTTC

V gene: TRBV28
D gene: .
clone size: .
J gene: TRBJ2-1
CDR3 protein: CASRQIEQFF
CDR3 DNA: TGTGCCAGCAGACAAATTGAGCAGTTCTTC

V gene: TRBV4-1
D gene: .
clone size: .
J gene: TRBJ1-4
CDR3 protein: CASSQGRANEKLFF
CDR3 DNA: TGCGCCAGCAGCCAAGGGCGGGCTAATGAAAAACTGTTTTTT

V gene: TRBV7-3
D gene: .
clone size: .
J gene: TRBJ2-3
CDR3 protein: CASSNVGGEEADTQYF
CDR3 DNA: TGTGCCAGCAGCAACGTGGGTGGGGAGGAAGCAGATACGCAGTATTTT

V gene: TRBV14
D gene: TRBD1
clone size: .
J gene: TRBJ2-3
CDR3 protein: CASSQDRGQGSDTQYF
CDR3 DNA: TGTGCCAGCAGCCAAGATCGGGGACAGGGATCAGATACGCAGTATTTT

V gene: TRBV25-1
D gene: TRBD1
clone size: .
J gene: TRBJ2-7
CDR3 protein: CASSDPRGGQGVENEQYF
CDR3 DNA: TGTGCCAGCAGTGATCCCCGGGGGGGACAGGGGGTGGAAAACGAGCAGTACTTC